This TCR beta chain was identified during a study of beta chain features in type 1 diabetes. Study context: The number of sorted cells examined across all samples was roughly 100,000,000. Study-wide points: Any HLA effect on TCRB rearrangement was left unresolved by small sub-analyses. Type 1 diabetes patients had TCRB CDR3s that were shorter (moderately but significantly so) in all four CD4+ subsets.

J was trimmed by 7 bases and V by 0 bases; bases with no gene match: 7. Per germline, CDR1 SGHRS and CDR2 YFSETQ. The CDR3 contains 15 residues. In regard to this clone: Its antigen is unknown.

Expressed TCRB transcripts were sequenced after all isolated RNA was converted to cDNA. There were about 3.5 million reads on average in the naive, central memory and regulatory T cell samples. Sequencing was performed with immunoSEQ multiplex PCR; in TCRdb, only in-frame clones are kept and a portion is missing. This sample has a few hundred thousand clones, with around 24% found just once. Populations obtained by sorting all exceeded 95% purity. This sequence joins TRBV5-1 and TRBJ1-5; 7 positions agree with TRBD1. This TCR was recovered from a woman younger than 45 with type 1 diabetes. The source material was naive CD4+ T cells from blood. In DNA, the CDR3 is TGCGCCAGCAGCTTGGAGGGACAGCTCGGACAGCCCCAGCATTTT. Translating gives CASSLEGQLGQPQHF.